The sequence of this T cell receptor (beta chain) was determined in a study of blood T cell repertoires in COVID-19. Study information: From the United States, Italy and Spain came samples of acute and convalescent COVID-19. The analysed material was cDNA or gDNA that came from T cells, B-cell-depleted T cells, or PBMCs.

Source study methods: Amplification of reference gene primers was used by the study to estimate nucleated cell counts. Some clones are missing from TCRdb's copy, which holds only in-frame ones; the method was immunoSEQ multiplex PCR. The V and J calls and the clone size are those of that table, but D and trimming were determined from the DNA. Among under 85,000 clones listed, about 81% were seen once. The CDR3 contains 15 residues. Trimming removed 4 bases from V and 8 bases from J, with 17 bases in between. CDR1 is LNHNV, CDR2 YYDKDF, per germline (reference sequence). Specimen: peripheral blood. This sequence joins TRBV15 and TRBJ1-4; D perhaps matches TRBD1 (5 bases). This receptor was identified in a man at least 80 years old with acute or convalescent COVID-19. The CDR3 region is CATSTTIGQGEKLFF. The CDR3 bases are TGTGCCACCAGCACCACGATCGGCCAGGGAGAAAAACTGTTTTTT.